This T cell receptor (beta chain) was captured in a study of blood T cell repertoires in COVID-19. Germline V gene sequence: CDR1 SGHNT, CDR2 YENEEA. The J segment lost 4 bases and the V segment lost 5 bases, leaving 6 bases of the junction unmatched. The CDR3 covers 16 residues. Assay used: immunoSEQ multiplex PCR; TCRdb lists only in-frame clones, some missing. The table has under 300,000 clones, approximately 90% seen once; the top ten hold approximately 2%. The sequenced sample was PBMCs or T cells enriched from blood (not recorded which). This receptor was identified in a woman younger than 30 who had recovered from COVID-19. This chain joins TRBV11-3 and TRBJ2-2; TRBD1 agrees at 11 bases. CDR3 residues: CASSRGQGEATGELFF. The CDR3 region has the DNA TGTGCCAGCAGCCGGGGACAGGGGGAGGCCACCGGGGAGCTGTTTTTT.